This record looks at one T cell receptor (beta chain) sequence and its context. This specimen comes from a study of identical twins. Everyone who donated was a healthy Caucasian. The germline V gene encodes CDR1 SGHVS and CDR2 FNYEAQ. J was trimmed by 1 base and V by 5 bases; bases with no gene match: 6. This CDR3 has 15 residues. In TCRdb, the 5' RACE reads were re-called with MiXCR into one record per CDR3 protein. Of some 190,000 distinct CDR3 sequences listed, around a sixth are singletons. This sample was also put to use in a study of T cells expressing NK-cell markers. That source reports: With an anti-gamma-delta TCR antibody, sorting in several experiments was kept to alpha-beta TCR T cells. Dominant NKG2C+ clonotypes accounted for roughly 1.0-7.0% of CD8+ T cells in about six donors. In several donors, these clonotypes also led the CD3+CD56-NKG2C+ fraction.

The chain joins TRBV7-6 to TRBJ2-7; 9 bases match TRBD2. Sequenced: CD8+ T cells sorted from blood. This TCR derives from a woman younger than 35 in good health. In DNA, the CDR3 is TGTGCCAGCAGCGAAGGACTAGCGAAATCCTACGAGCAGTACTTC. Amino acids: CASSEGLAKSYEQYF.